This entry features one T cell receptor (beta chain) sequence. Its antigen is still unknown. These data are taken from a study of CD8 T cells in ankylosing spondylitis. There are 15 residues in the CDR3. V gave up 3 bases and J gave up 12 bases; unmatched junction bases: 13. Construction of TCR beta libraries was performed using quantitative 5'-RACE with molecular barcodes. A single record per CDR3 protein comes from TCRdb applying MiXCR to the 5' RACE reads. The repertoire holds about 450,000 distinct CDR3 sequences, with 25% to 30% as singletons. Overall study results and limits: The authors reported significant enrichment of disease-linked clones in matched ankylosing spondylitis synovial fluid. Seemingly distinctive of ankylosing spondylitis blood was a TCR beta motif formed by eight highly homologous variants.

Source material: blood, either unsorted or a sorted T cell fraction (not recorded which). The chain uses TRBV12-3 or TRBV12-4 and TRBJ1-4; 7 positions agree with TRBD1. The TCR was taken from a male donor with ankylosing spondylitis. The CDR3, as DNA: TGTGCCAGCAGTTTTGGGGACAGTGACCTTGCGGAACTGTTTTTT. It yields the protein CASSFGDSDLAELFF.